This entry is about one T cell receptor (beta chain). This CDR3 is also generated by other DNA sequences in the sample. This record belongs to a study of blood T cell repertoires in COVID-19. CDR3 length: 15 residues. V was trimmed by 0 bases and J by 2 bases, leaving 8 bases between them. Germline V gene lookup returns CDR1 GTSNPN and CDR2 SVGIG (reference sequence). Data came from immunoSEQ multiplex PCR; TCRdb stores just in-frame clones and leaves some out. The sample records about 400,000 clones, just under 90% being singletons. Assignments of participants to cohorts depended upon their own reported clinical history.

This rearrangement joins TRBV30 to TRBJ2-6, with D perhaps TRBD1 (6 bases). Material for sequencing was PBMCs or T cells enriched from blood (not recorded which). This sequence was found in a woman in her 30s who had recovered from COVID-19. CDR3 nucleotides: TGTGCCTGGAGTGTAGGGGGAACTGGGGCCAACGTCCTGACTTTC. Protein: CAWSVGGTGANVLTF.